These 6 T cell receptor beta chains originate from one sample sequenced in a study of blood T cell repertoires in COVID-19. Generated by immunoSEQ multiplex PCR, the TCRdb table keeps only in-frame clones and is missing some. The sample yields approximately 160,000 clones, approximately 86% seen once. What was sequenced was peripheral blood. The receptor source for this set is a man in his sixties with COVID-19, enrolled during active disease.

This clone was recorded a few times. The chain is built from TRBV18 and TRBJ1-1, with D unclear. The V end lost 4 bases, the J end lost 0 bases, and 12 bases lay between the germline ends. This CDR3 spans 15 amino acids. Germline CDR1 KGHSH, CDR2 LQKENI. The CDR3: CASSLTDLLNTEAFF. The CDR3 DNA follows: TGTGCCAGCTCACTAACGGACTTACTGAACACTGAAGCTTTCTTT.

This clone was picked up one time. V usage is TRBV25-1 and J usage is TRBJ2-1, with 8 bases matching TRBD2. The germline V gene encodes CDR1 MGHDK and CDR2 SYGVNS. V lost 3 bases to trimming and J lost 7 bases; unmatched junction nucleotides: 5. The CDR3 is 14 amino acids. The CDR3 DNA follows: TGTGCCAGCAGTGACCACGGGAGGGGGAATGAGCAGTTCTTC. This codes for CASSDHGRGNEQFF.

This clone was seen a handful of times. J is TRBJ2-1 and V is TRBV3-1 (or the pseudogene TRBV3-2); 12 nucleotides agree with TRBD2. Germline CDR1 is LGHDT and CDR2 is YNNKEL (reference sequence). The CDR3 loop spans 15 amino acids. V shed 1 base, J shed 7 bases, and the junction held 2 bases outside the gene matches. DNA of the CDR3: TGTGCCAGCAGCCAAGGGACTAGCGGGGTGAATGAGCAGTTCTTC. Translated: CASSQGTSGVNEQFF.

CDR3 nucleotide sequence: TGTGCCAGCATGGGGACAGGGGGCTGGCAGCCCCAGCATTTT. Its translation: CASMGTGGWQPQHF. The V call is TRBV2, the J call TRBJ1-5; 12 bases map to TRBD1. The CDR3 length is 14 residues. Germline V gives CDR1 SNHLY, CDR2 FYNNEI. Losses at the gene ends were 7 bases for V and 7 bases for J; bases not matched to a gene: 5.

The chain is built from TRBV4-3 and TRBJ1-2; 7 bases map to TRBD1. CDR3 size: 14 residues. With V trimmed by 3 bases and J by 5 bases, 6 bases remained unmatched. The germline CDR1 and CDR2 sequences are LGHNA and YSLEER. The CDR3 region is CASSQGTDLYGYTF. The CDR3 DNA reads TGCGCCAGCAGCCAGGGGACAGACCTATATGGCTACACCTTC.

This clone was recorded only once. This chain joins TRBV18 and TRBJ1-1; 9 bases line up with TRBD1. This CDR3 has 16 amino acids. The trim removed 2 bases at V and 0 bases at J, leaving 4 bases unmatched. Germline-derived CDR1 and CDR2 are KGHSH and LQKENI. The CDR3 DNA reads TGTGCCAGCTCACCATCGACAGGGGGTATGAACACTGAAGCTTTCTTT. This translates into CASSPSTGGMNTEAFF.